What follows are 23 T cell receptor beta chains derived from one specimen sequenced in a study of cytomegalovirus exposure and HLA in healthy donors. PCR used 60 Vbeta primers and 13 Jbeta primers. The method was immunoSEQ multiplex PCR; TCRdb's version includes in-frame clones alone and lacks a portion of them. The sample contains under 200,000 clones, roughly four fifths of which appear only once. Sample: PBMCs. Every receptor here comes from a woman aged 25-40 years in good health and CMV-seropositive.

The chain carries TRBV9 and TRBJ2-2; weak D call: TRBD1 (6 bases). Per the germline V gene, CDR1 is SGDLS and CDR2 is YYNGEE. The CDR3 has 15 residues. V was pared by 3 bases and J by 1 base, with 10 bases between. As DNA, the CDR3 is TGTGCCAGCAGCGCCGGGACACTGAACACCGGGGAGCTGTTTTTT. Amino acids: CASSAGTLNTGELFF.

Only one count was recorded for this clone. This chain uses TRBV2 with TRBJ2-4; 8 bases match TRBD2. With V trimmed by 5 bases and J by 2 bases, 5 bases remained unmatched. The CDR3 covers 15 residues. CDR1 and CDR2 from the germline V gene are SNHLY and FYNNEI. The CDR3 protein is CASSRSGATKNIQYF. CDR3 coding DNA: TGTGCCAGCAGTCGTAGCGGGGCCACCAAAAACATTCAGTACTTC.

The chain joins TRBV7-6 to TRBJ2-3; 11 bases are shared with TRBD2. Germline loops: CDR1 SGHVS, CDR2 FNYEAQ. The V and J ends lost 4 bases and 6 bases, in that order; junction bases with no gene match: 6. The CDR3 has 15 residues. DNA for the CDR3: TGTGCCAGCAGCTCCCTAGCGGGGGGAAGGGATACGCAGTATTTT. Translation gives CASSSLAGGRDTQYF.

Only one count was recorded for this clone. CDR3 nucleotide sequence: TGCAGCGTTGTTCAGGCTCACTCTGGAAACACCATATATTTT. It encodes CSVVQAHSGNTIYF. The genes are TRBV29-1 and TRBJ1-3, with D unclear. From germline, CDR1 is SQVTM and CDR2 ANQGSEA. V shed 4 bases and J shed 0 bases, with 10 bases lying between them. The CDR3 has 14 amino acids.

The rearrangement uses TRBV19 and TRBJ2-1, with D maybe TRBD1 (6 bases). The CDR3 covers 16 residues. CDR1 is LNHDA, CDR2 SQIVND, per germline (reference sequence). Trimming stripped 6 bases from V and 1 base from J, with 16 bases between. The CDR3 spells CASSQGQGGSYNEQFF. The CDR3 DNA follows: TGTGCCAGTAGCCAGGGGCAGGGTGGATCCTACAATGAGCAGTTCTTC. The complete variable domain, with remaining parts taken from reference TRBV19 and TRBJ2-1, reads DGGITQSPKYLFRKEGQNVTLSCEQNLNHDAMYWYRQDPGQGLRLIYYSQIVNDFQKGDIAEGYSVSREKKESFPLTVTSAQKNPTAFYLCASSQGQGGSYNEQFFGPGTRLTVL.

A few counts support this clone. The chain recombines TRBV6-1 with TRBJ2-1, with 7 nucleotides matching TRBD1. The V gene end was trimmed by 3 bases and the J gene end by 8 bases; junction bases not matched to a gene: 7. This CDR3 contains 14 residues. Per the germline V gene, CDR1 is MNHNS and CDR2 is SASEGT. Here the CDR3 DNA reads TGTGCCAGCAGTGACATAGGGGGCATTGATGAGCAGTTCTTC. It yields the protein CASSDIGGIDEQFF.

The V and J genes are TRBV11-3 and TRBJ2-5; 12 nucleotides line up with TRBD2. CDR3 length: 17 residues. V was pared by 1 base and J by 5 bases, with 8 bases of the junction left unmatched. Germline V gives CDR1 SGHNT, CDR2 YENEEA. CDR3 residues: CASSLAPLAGGPETQYF. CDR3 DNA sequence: TGTGCCAGCAGCTTAGCACCTCTAGCGGGGGGGCCGGAGACCCAGTACTTC.

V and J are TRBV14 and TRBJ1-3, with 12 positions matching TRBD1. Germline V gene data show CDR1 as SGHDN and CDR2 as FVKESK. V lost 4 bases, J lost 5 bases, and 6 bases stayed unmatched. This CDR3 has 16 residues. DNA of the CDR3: TGTGCCAGCAGCCTTATGGGACAGGGGGCCAGAAACACCATATATTTT. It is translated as CASSLMGQGARNTIYF.

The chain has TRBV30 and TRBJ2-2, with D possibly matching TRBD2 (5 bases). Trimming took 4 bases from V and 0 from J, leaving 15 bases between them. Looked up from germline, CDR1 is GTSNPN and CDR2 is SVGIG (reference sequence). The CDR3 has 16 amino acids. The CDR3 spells CAWTPLEAANTGELFF. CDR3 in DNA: TGTGCCTGGACCCCCCTGGAGGCAGCGAACACCGGGGAGCTGTTTTTT.

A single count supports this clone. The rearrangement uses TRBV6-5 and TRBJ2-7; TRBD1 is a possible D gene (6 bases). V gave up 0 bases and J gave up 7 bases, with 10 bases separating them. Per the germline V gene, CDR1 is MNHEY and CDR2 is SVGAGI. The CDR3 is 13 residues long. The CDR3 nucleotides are TGTGCCAGCAGTTACTCGACAGGTCGGGAGCAGTACTTC. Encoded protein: CASSYSTGREQYF.

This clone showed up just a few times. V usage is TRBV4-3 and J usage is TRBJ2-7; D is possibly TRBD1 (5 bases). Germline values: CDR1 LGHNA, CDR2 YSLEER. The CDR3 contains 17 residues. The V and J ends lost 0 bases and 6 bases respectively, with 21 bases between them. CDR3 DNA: TGCGCCAGCAGCCAAGATCTCCCCCCGGCAGGGATTGGCGAGCAGTACTTC. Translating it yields CASSQDLPPAGIGEQYF.

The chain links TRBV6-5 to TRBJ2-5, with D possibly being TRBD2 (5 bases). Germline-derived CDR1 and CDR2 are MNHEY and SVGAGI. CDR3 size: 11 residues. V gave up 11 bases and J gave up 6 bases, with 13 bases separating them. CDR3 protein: CAASRGKTQYF. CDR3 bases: TGTGCCGCCTCTCGAGGGAAGACCCAGTACTTC.

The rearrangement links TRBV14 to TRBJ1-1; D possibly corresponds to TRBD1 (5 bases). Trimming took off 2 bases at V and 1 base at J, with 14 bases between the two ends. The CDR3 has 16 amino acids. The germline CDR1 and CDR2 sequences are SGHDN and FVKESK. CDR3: CASSQFQGYENTEAFF. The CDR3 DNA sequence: TGTGCCAGCAGCCAATTTCAGGGATACGAGAACACTGAAGCTTTCTTT.

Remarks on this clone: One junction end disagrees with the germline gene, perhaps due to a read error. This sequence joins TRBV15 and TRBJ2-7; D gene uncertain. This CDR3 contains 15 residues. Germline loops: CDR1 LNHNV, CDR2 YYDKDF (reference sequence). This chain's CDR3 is CATSRGGSSSHEQYF. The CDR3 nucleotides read TGTGCCACCAGCAGAGGAGGCAGTAGCTCCCACGAGCAGTACTTC. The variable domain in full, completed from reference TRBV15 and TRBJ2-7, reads DAMVIQNPRYQVTQFGKPVTLSCSQTLNHNVMYWYQQKSSQAPKLLFHYYDKDFNNEADTPDNFQSRRPNTSFCFLDIRSPGLGDTAMYLCATSRGGSSSHEQYFGPGTRLTVT.

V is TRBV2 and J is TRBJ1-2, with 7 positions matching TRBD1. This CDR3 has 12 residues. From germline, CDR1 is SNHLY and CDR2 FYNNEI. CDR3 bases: TGTGCGAGAACCGGGACAGCCTATGGCTACACCTTC. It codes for CARTGTAYGYTF.

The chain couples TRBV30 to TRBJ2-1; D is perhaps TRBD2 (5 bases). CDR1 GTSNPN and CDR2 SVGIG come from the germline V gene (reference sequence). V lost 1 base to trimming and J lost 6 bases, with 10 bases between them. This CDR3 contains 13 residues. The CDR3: CAWSGTGINEQFF. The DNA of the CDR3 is TGTGCCTGGAGTGGGACGGGAATCAATGAGCAGTTCTTC. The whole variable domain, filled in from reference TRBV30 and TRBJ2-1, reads SQTIHQWPATLVQPVGSPLSLECTVEGTSNPNLYWYRQAAGRGLQLLFYSVGIGQISSEVPQNLSASRPQDRQFILSSKKLLLSDSGFYLCAWSGTGINEQFFGPGTRLTVL.

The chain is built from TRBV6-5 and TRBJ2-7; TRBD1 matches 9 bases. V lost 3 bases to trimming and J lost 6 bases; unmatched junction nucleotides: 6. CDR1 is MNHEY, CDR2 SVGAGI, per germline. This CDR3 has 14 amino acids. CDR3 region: CASSYKGQGTEQYF. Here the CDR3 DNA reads TGTGCCAGCAGTTATAAGGGACAGGGAACCGAGCAGTACTTC.

The CDR3 protein is CASRLLAGGPNEQFF. Here the CDR3 DNA reads TGCGCCAGCAGGTTACTAGCGGGGGGGCCCAATGAGCAGTTCTTC. The chain recombines TRBV5-1 with TRBJ2-1; 13 positions match TRBD2. Germline V CDR1 and CDR2: SGHRS, YFSETQ. The V and J ends lost 5 bases and 6 bases, in that order; junction bases with no gene match: 5. CDR3 length: 15 amino acids.

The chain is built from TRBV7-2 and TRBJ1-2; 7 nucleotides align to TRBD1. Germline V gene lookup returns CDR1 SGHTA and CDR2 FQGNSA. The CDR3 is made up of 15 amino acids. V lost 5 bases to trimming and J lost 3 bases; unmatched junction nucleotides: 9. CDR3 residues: CASSPLEGTDYGYTF. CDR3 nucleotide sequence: TGTGCCAGCAGCCCATTAGAGGGGACAGACTATGGCTACACCTTC.

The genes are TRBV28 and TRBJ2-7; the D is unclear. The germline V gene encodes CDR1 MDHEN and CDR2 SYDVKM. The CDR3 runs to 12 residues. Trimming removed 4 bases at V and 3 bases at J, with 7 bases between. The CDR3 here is CASSSVFYEQYF. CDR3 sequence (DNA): TGTGCCAGCAGTTCCGTCTTCTACGAGCAGTACTTC.

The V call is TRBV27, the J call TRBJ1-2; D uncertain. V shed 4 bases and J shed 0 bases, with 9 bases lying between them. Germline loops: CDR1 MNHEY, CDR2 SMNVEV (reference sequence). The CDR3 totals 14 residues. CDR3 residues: CASSSGFANYGYTF. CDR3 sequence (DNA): TGTGCCAGCAGTTCAGGTTTTGCTAACTATGGCTACACCTTC.

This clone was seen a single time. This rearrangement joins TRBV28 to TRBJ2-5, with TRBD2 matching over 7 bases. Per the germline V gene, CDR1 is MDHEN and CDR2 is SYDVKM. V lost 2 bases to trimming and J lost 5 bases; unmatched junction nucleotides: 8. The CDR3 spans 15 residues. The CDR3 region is CASSLGMGEGETQYF. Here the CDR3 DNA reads TGTGCCAGCAGTTTAGGGATGGGGGAGGGTGAGACCCAGTACTTC. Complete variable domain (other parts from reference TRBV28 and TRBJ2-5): DVKVTQSSRYLVKRTGEKVFLECVQDMDHENMFWYRQDPGLGLRLIYFSYDVKMKEKGDIPEGYSVSREKKERFSLILESASTNQTSMYLCASSLGMGEGETQYFGPGTRLLVL.

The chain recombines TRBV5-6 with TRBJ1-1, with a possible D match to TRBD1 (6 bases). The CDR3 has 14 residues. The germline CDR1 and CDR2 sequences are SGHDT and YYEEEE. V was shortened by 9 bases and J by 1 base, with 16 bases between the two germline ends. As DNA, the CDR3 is TGTGCCACCGCGAGGGGGGGGCCGAACACTGAAGCTTTCTTT. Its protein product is CATARGGPNTEAFF.